The 10 T cell receptor beta chains in this list originate from one sample, sequenced in a study of T cell responses to AZD1222 COVID-19 vaccine. Generated by immunoSEQ multiplex PCR, the TCRdb table keeps only in-frame clones and is missing some. The sample shows over 90,000 clones, around nine tenths of them seen only once. This specimen consisted of peripheral blood, obtained on day 0 of AZD1222 vaccination. The receptors were sampled from an adult in good health.

This chain connects TRBV28 to TRBJ1-1, with a possible D match to TRBD1 (6 bases). The CDR3 sequence is 14 residues long. Germline-derived CDR1 and CDR2 are MDHEN and SYDVKM. Trimming removed 5 bases at V and 2 bases at J, with 12 bases between. The CDR3 spells CASSLGQLNTEAFF. For the CDR3, the DNA is TGTGCCAGCAGTCTCGGACAGCTTAACACTGAAGCTTTCTTT.

This rearrangement joins TRBV6-5 to TRBJ1-1; D not certain. From germline, CDR1 is MNHEY and CDR2 SVGAGI. Trimming left V 6 bases short and J 0 bases short, with 8 bases between. The CDR3 runs 13 residues. CDR3 region: CASSGRLNTEAFF. As DNA, the CDR3 is TGTGCCAGCAGCGGACGGCTGAACACTGAAGCTTTCTTT.

The rearrangement links TRBV6-6 to TRBJ2-7, with 10 bases matching TRBD2. V lost 2 bases, J lost 3 bases, and 4 bases stayed unmatched. The CDR3 is made up of 15 amino acids. CDR1 and CDR2 from the germline V gene are MNHNY and SVGAGI (reference sequence). The CDR3 region is CASSYPSSGGYEQYF. CDR3 in DNA: TGTGCCAGCAGTTACCCCTCTAGCGGGGGCTACGAGCAGTACTTC.

This chain joins TRBV2 and TRBJ1-2, with D perhaps matching TRBD1 (6 bases). V lost 8 bases, J lost 2 bases, and 12 bases lay in between. The CDR3 loop spans 13 amino acids. Per the germline V gene, CDR1 is SNHLY and CDR2 is FYNNEI. CDR3 nucleotides: TGTGCCAGCCCGGTCGGACAGAACTATGGCTACACCTTC. This translates into CASPVGQNYGYTF.

The chain uses TRBV7-2 and TRBJ1-2; D not resolved. V lost 7 bases to trimming and J lost 6 bases, with 18 bases between them. CDR1 is SGHTA, CDR2 FQGNSA, per germline. This CDR3 comprises 14 residues. The CDR3 region is CASTPGGRENGYTF. The CDR3 DNA follows: TGTGCCAGCACCCCAGGTGGGCGGGAGAATGGCTACACCTTC.

The chain joins TRBV7-2 to TRBJ1-2, with 9 bases that match TRBD1. V lost 5 bases and J lost 8; bases outside the gene matches: 15. The germline gives CDR1 SGHTA, CDR2 FQGNSA. The CDR3 has 16 residues. The CDR3 region is CASSPFSDRGLIGYTF. The DNA of the CDR3 is TGTGCCAGCAGCCCCTTCTCGGACAGGGGCCTGATAGGCTACACCTTC.

This clone appeared a single time. The J gene is TRBJ2-2, the V gene TRBV18, with a tentative D call TRBD1 (7 bases). CDR3 length equals 16 residues. Germline-derived CDR1 and CDR2 are KGHSH and LQKENI. The V gene lost 6 bases and the J gene lost 4 bases, with 18 bases spanning the gap. The CDR3 DNA reads as TGTGCCAGCTCCCAAGTCCAGGGGGGCCTCACCGGGGAGCTGTTTTTT. Its protein product is CASSQVQGGLTGELFF.

The chain recombines TRBV3-1 (or the pseudogene TRBV3-2) with TRBJ2-7, with 7 bases fitting TRBD1. This CDR3 spans 15 amino acids. Germline V lookup: CDR1 LGHDT, CDR2 YNNKEL (reference sequence). The trim removed 3 bases at V and 4 bases at J, leaving 9 bases unmatched. The CDR3 loop reads CASSQGTVLPYEQYF. The CDR3 DNA follows: TGTGCCAGCAGCCAGGGGACAGTCCTTCCATACGAGCAGTACTTC.

The rearrangement joins TRBV10-2 to TRBJ2-7, with TRBD1 matching over 9 bases. The junction had 9 bases not matched to a gene; V was cut back by 7 bases and J by 5 bases. Germline V CDR1 and CDR2: WSHSY, SAAADI. The CDR3 covers 14 residues. The CDR3 here is CASNPGQGRDEQYF. The CDR3 DNA follows: TGCGCCAGCAATCCGGGACAGGGTCGGGACGAGCAGTACTTC.

CDR3 amino acids: CASSYREGASGYTF. In nucleotides, the CDR3 is TGTGCCAGCAGTTACCGTGAGGGGGCGAGTGGCTACACCTTC. The chain carries TRBV6-5 and TRBJ1-2; TRBD1 matches 7 bases. The length of the CDR3 is 14 residues. V gave up 2 bases and J gave up 7 bases; unmatched junction bases: 7. Germline values: CDR1 MNHEY, CDR2 SVGAGI.